The text below deals with one T cell receptor beta chain. Its antigen is undetermined. CDR1 SGHDN and CDR2 FVKESK come from the germline V gene. The CDR3 is 16 amino acids. The trim removed 5 bases at V and 3 bases at J, leaving 9 bases unmatched. The PCR had 60 Vbeta and 13 Jbeta primers. The repertoire was sequenced with immunoSEQ multiplex PCR; TCRdb's copy has only in-frame clones and lacks some. The data show about 130,000 clones, 70% to 85% seen once. This sample is drawn from a study of cytomegalovirus exposure and HLA in healthy donors. Overall study findings and caveats: The authors later found most CMV-associated TCR beta chains appeared HLA-restricted.

This TCR derives from a boy aged 2 to 10 in good health and CMV-seronegative. This rearrangement joins TRBV14 to TRBJ1-2; TRBD1 matches 10 bases. Sequencing was done on a sample of PBMCs. DNA for the CDR3: TGTGCCAGCAGCACCCCCCGGGACAGGGGCTACTATGGCTACACCTTC. It is translated as CASSTPRDRGYYGYTF.